This is a list of T cell receptor beta chains from one sample in a study of cytomegalovirus exposure and HLA in healthy donors. Profiling relied on immunoSEQ multiplex PCR, and the TCRdb table lists in-frame clones only, not all of them. This table has around 140,000 clones, approximately 90% appearing once. Specimen: PBMCs. Every receptor here comes from a woman aged 25 to 45 in good health and CMV-seronegative. Each CDR3 is given with its conserved first and last residue. Fields, in order: V gene, J gene, D gene, clone size, CDR3 DNA, CDR3 protein. D genes are given only for firm matches. Clone size, where shown, is once, few, many, or a class for clones that have expanded.

>TRBV4-1|TRBJ2-7|NA|NA
TGCGCCAGCAGCCAATCCTACGGACAGTTATACGAGCAGTACTTC
CASSQSYGQLYEQYF
>TRBV6-6|TRBJ1-2|NA|NA
TGTGCCAGCAGCTCGAGTCAGGGTCGGTATGGCTACACCTTC
CASSSSQGRYGYTF
>TRBV7-2|TRBJ1-6|NA|NA
TGTGCCAGCAGCCCAGGGATCTTATATAATTCACCCCTCCACTTT
CASSPGILYNSPLHF
>TRBV11-2|TRBJ2-3|TRBD1|NA
TGTGCCAGCAGCTTCTGGGACAGCAGCACAGATACGCAGTATTTT
CASSFWDSSTDTQYF
>TRBV19|TRBJ1-5|TRBD1|few
TGTGCCAGTAGTTCGACAGGGGTACGCAATCAGCCCCAGCATTTT
CASSSTGVRNQPQHF
>TRBV5-1|TRBJ2-1|TRBD2|NA
TGCGCCAGCAGCTTGTGGGCGGGGGGCTCCTACAATGAGCAGTTCTTC
CASSLWAGGSYNEQFF
>TRBV27|TRBJ2-3|TRBD2|once
TGTGCCAGCAGAGCGGGGAACGCTTCGCCGGATACGCAGTATTTT
CASRAGNASPDTQYF
>TRBV5-5|TRBJ2-7|TRBD1|NA
TGTGCCAGCAGCATCTGGGACAGGGGCGGCCACGAGCAGTACTTC
CASSIWDRGGHEQYF
>TRBV28|TRBJ2-2|TRBD2|NA
TGTGCCAGCACCCCTAGCGGGGGGGCCGGTACCGGGGAGCTGTTTTTT
CASTPSGGAGTGELFF
>TRBV28|TRBJ2-2|NA|NA
TGTGCCAGCAGTCGTAGCGGAGGCACCGGGGAGCTGTTTTTT
CASSRSGGTGELFF